This T cell receptor (beta chain) is drawn from a study of Graves' ophthalmopathy and Graves' hyperthyroidism. About the research overall: Peripheral blood samples were taken at initial diagnosis, before any treatment. Whole-study findings and limits: A 13-signature model separated ophthalmopathy from stable hyperthyroidism, reaching about 88% sensitivity and 81.08% specificity cross-validated.

Having ophthalmopathy, the donors showed moderate-to-severe activity, CAS ≥3 and NOSPECS ≥4, with disease lasting under 3 months. The diagnosis was founded upon clinical symptoms, serum thyroxine, TRAb, thyroid ultrasound and orbital computed tomography. For this clonotype: Its antigen is unknown.

This CDR3 contains 12 residues. Amplification of the TCR beta CDR3 regions used RNA transcripts (as template). A first-round RT-PCR used HTBI primers, followed by a second-round multiplex PCR. MiXCR, run by TCRdb on the multiplex PCR reads, gives a single entry per CDR3 protein. The sample carries about half a million distinct CDR3 sequences, 13% to 15% recorded once. This TCR was recovered from a woman in her twenties or thirties with Graves' ophthalmopathy. The material sequenced was blood. V gene TRBV12-3 or TRBV12-4 combines with J gene TRBJ2-7, with 9 bases fitting TRBD2. The CDR3 region is CASSLAGREQYV. In DNA, the CDR3 is TGTGCCAGCAGTCTAGCGGGAAGGGAGCAGTACGTC.